This entry lists 25 T cell receptor beta chains sequenced from one sample in a study of blood T cell repertoires in COVID-19. The protocol was immunoSEQ multiplex PCR, while the TCRdb copy is restricted to in-frame clones and leaves out a portion. The sample has about 160,000 clones, 79% seen once. Sequenced: peripheral blood. The receptors here all came from a woman aged 60 to 75 with COVID-19, enrolled during active disease.

This clone was observed a few times. V and J are TRBV18 and TRBJ2-2, with TRBD1 as a possible D gene (6 bases). Germline assignment: CDR1 KGHSH and CDR2 LQKENI. The CDR3 sequence is 16 residues long. The V end was cut by 4 bases, the J end by 0 bases, with 12 bases between. Here the CDR3 DNA reads TGTGCCAGCTCACGGGGGCTGTTCGCGAACACCGGGGAGCTGTTTTTT. This gives the protein CASSRGLFANTGELFF.

The chain links TRBV10-2 to TRBJ1-5, with 9 bases identical to TRBD1. V was pared by 3 bases and J by 5 bases, with 14 bases of the junction left unmatched. This CDR3 is 18 amino acids long. Germline loops: CDR1 WSHSY, CDR2 SAAADI. The CDR3 nucleotides are TGCGCCAGCAGTGAAGGACAGGGGCATATAGGGAAGGATCAGCCCCAGCATTTT. Its translation: CASSEGQGHIGKDQPQHF.

The chain recombines TRBV6-5 with TRBJ2-1; possibly TRBD1 for D (5 bases). V lost 6 bases to trimming and J lost 6 bases, with 18 bases between them. Germline assignment: CDR1 MNHEY and CDR2 SVGAGI. This CDR3 has 15 amino acids. The CDR3 coding sequence is TGTGCCAGCAGCCAGGGAACAACGCGGCCCAATGAGCAGTTCTTC. Translating it yields CASSQGTTRPNEQFF.

CDR3 sequence reads: CASSHGTGTEAFF. CDR3 DNA: TGTGCCAGCAGCCACGGGACAGGGACTGAAGCTTTCTTT. V is TRBV7-8 and J is TRBJ1-1; 9 nucleotides line up with TRBD1. From germline, CDR1 is SGHVS and CDR2 FQNEAQ. The CDR3 covers 13 residues. V lost 5 bases to trimming and J lost 5 bases; unmatched junction nucleotides: 3.

This chain joins TRBV7-9 and TRBJ1-2; the D is unclear. CDR3 size: 13 residues. V lost 1 base and J 5 bases, leaving 8 bases between the germline ends. In germline, CDR1 is SEHNR, CDR2 FQNEAQ (reference sequence). The CDR3 region is CASSLVTAYGYTF. The DNA of the CDR3 is TGTGCCAGCAGCTTAGTAACAGCTTATGGCTACACCTTC.

The chain employs TRBV27 and TRBJ2-4; D unresolved. V shed 5 bases and J shed 2 bases, with 19 bases lying between them. Germline-derived CDR1 and CDR2 are MNHEY and SMNVEV (reference sequence). The CDR3 spans 17 residues. For the CDR3, the DNA is TGTGCCAGCAGTATCCGTTTTGTGGCAGGAACCAAAAACATTCAGTACTTC. Protein sequence: CASSIRFVAGTKNIQYF.

The chain employs TRBV11-2 and TRBJ2-3; no clear D. The CDR3 consists of 15 residues. The V gene lost 5 bases and the J gene lost 7 bases, with 19 bases spanning the gap. Germline V CDR1 and CDR2: SGHAT, FQNNGV. The CDR3 here is CASSREPKPLNTQYF. As DNA, the CDR3 is TGTGCCAGCAGCCGCGAACCTAAACCGCTAAATACGCAGTATTTT.

Points on this clone: The junction shows a germline mismatch at one end, possibly a read error. The chain uses TRBV19 and TRBJ2-1; TRBD1 matches at 9 bases. Germline V gene sequence: CDR1 LNHDA, CDR2 SQIVND (reference sequence). This CDR3 is built from 12 residues. The CDR3 sequence is CASSQRDRASLF. The CDR3 nucleotides read TGTGCCAGTAGCCAAAGGGACAGGGCGTCGCTCTTC.

The chain employs TRBV12-5 and TRBJ1-2; no firm D call. The CDR3 loop spans 15 amino acids. The V end lost 2 bases, the J end lost 1 base, and 11 bases lay between the germline ends. Germline values: CDR1 LGHNT, CDR2 FRNRAP. The CDR3 region is CASGLSDLNNYGYTF. The CDR3 nucleotides are TGTGCTAGTGGTTTGAGTGATCTAAATAACTATGGCTACACCTTC.

The rearrangement uses TRBV19 and TRBJ1-1, with D perhaps matching TRBD1 (5 bases). Germline assignment: CDR1 LNHDA and CDR2 SQIVND (reference sequence). The germline V and J ends were trimmed by 7 bases and 3 bases, with 18 bases remaining between them. This CDR3 spans 15 amino acids. CDR3 in amino acids: CASIPGQSGDTEAFF. DNA of the CDR3: TGTGCCAGTATCCCAGGGCAAAGTGGGGACACTGAAGCTTTCTTT.

CDR3 region: CASSEGIEGLGSNEQFF. CDR3 bases: TGTGCCAGCAGTGAGGGGATTGAGGGACTGGGCTCCAATGAGCAGTTCTTC. This chain connects TRBV27 to TRBJ2-1; D possibly corresponds to TRBD2 (6 bases). The CDR3 totals 17 residues. CDR1 is MNHEY and CDR2 is SMNVEV in the germline V gene (reference sequence). Trimming left V 5 bases short and J 6 bases short, with 23 bases between.

J is TRBJ1-1 and V is TRBV7-2; possibly TRBD1 for D (5 bases). Per the germline V gene, CDR1 is SGHTA and CDR2 is FQGNSA. V lost 7 bases and J lost 3, with 21 bases in between. The CDR3 length is 16 residues. In DNA, the CDR3 is TGTGCCAGCAACCCCCGGGGGGGAGGGGTGGACACTGAAGCTTTCTTT. This sequence encodes CASNPRGGGVDTEAFF.

This clone appeared a few times. V usage is TRBV5-1 and J usage is TRBJ1-2; D is perhaps TRBD1 (6 bases). Trimming cost V 0 bases and J 4 bases, with 13 bases left between them. The CDR3 spans 15 residues. CDR1 and CDR2 (germline): SGHRS, YFSETQ. Written as DNA, the CDR3 is TGCGCCAGCAGCTTGGGTACAGGGAAAGGCTATGGCTACACCTTC. Its translation is CASSLGTGKGYGYTF.

The rearrangement uses TRBV20-1 and TRBJ2-4, with 10 bases that match TRBD2. CDR1 is DFQATT and CDR2 is SNEGSKA in the germline V gene (reference sequence). This CDR3 contains 16 residues. V shed 3 bases, J shed 1 base, and the junction held 6 bases outside the gene matches. The CDR3 sequence is CSASAAGGYAKNIQYF. In DNA, the CDR3 is TGCAGTGCTAGTGCAGCGGGGGGGTATGCCAAAAACATTCAGTACTTC.

The J gene is TRBJ2-7, the V gene TRBV6-5, with 7 bases aligning to TRBD2. This CDR3 is built from 14 residues. Germline lookup yields CDR1 MNHEY and CDR2 SVGAGI. J lost 0 bases, V lost 8 bases, and 7 bases had no gene match. CDR3 sequence: CASGRASLSYEQYF. The CDR3 DNA reads as TGTGCCAGCGGGAGGGCTTCCCTCTCCTACGAGCAGTACTTC.

This clone came up a few times. The gene calls are TRBV20-1 and TRBJ2-1; 12 nucleotides agree with TRBD2. Germline V gives CDR1 DFQATT, CDR2 SNEGSKA (reference sequence). The CDR3 has 16 residues. J lost 6 bases, V lost 3 bases, and 9 bases had no gene match. The CDR3 protein is CSASELAGGDVNEQFF. CDR3 bases: TGCAGTGCTAGTGAGCTAGCGGGAGGGGACGTCAATGAGCAGTTCTTC.

The chain carries TRBV28 and TRBJ2-5; 9 bases agree with TRBD1. The CDR3 runs 14 residues. Germline CDR1 and CDR2: MDHEN and SYDVKM. The J segment lost 5 bases and the V segment lost 2 bases, leaving 3 bases of the junction unmatched. The DNA for the CDR3 is TGTGCCAGCAGTTTAACAGGGGGCTGGGAGACCCAGTACTTC. Translation: CASSLTGGWETQYF.

The chain joins TRBV29-1 to TRBJ2-7; 8 bases are a match to TRBD1. V lost 5 bases, J lost 6 bases, and 12 bases stayed unmatched. Germline CDR1 and CDR2: SQVTM and ANQGSEA. This CDR3 is built from 14 residues. This CDR3 is CSVKADREYGEQYF. As DNA, the CDR3 is TGCAGCGTTAAAGCGGACAGGGAGTATGGCGAGCAGTACTTC.

This chain uses TRBV11-3 with TRBJ2-3; TRBD1 aligns across 10 bases. Trimming at V came to 4 bases and at J to 4 bases, leaving 8 bases not matched to a gene. The CDR3 has 16 residues. The germline gives CDR1 SGHNT, CDR2 YENEEA. The CDR3 reads CASSSHRDRGPDTQYF. CDR3 bases: TGTGCCAGCAGCTCTCACCGGGACAGGGGACCAGATACGCAGTATTTT.

This rearrangement joins TRBV9 to TRBJ1-1; D remains unclear. V was clipped by 2 bases and J by 0 bases, with 5 bases between them. Germline assignment: CDR1 SGDLS and CDR2 YYNGEE. The CDR3 contains 13 residues. CDR3 coding DNA: TGTGCCAGCAGCGTCGGTATGAACACTGAAGCTTTCTTT. Translating it yields CASSVGMNTEAFF.

The chain couples TRBV18 to TRBJ2-4, with 10 bases matching TRBD1. The CDR3 runs 13 residues. Germline loops: CDR1 KGHSH, CDR2 LQKENI. V lost 3 bases and J lost 10; bases outside the gene matches: 3. DNA for the CDR3: TGTGCCAGCTCACCGGACAGGGGGGGAATTCAGTACTTC. Translated: CASSPDRGGIQYF.

The gene calls are TRBV7-2 and TRBJ2-3; 8 nucleotides match TRBD2. CDR1 is SGHTA, CDR2 FQGNSA, per germline. Losses at the gene ends were 1 base for V and 4 bases for J; bases not matched to a gene: 4. This CDR3 spans 15 amino acids. CDR3 amino acids: CASSLGSGGSDTQYF. The CDR3 DNA is TGTGCCAGCAGCTTAGGTTCGGGAGGGTCAGATACGCAGTATTTT. Variable domain in full (rest from reference TRBV7-2 and TRBJ2-3): GAGVSQSPSNKVTEKGKDVELRCDPISGHTALYWYRQSLGQGLEFLIYFQGNSAPDKSGLPSDRFSAERTGGSVSTLTIQRTQQEDSAVYLCASSLGSGGSDTQYFGPGTRLTVL.

The chain has TRBV3-1 (or the pseudogene TRBV3-2) and TRBJ2-2, with D perhaps TRBD1 (5 bases). This CDR3 has 17 residues. Germline V lookup: CDR1 LGHDT, CDR2 YNNKEL (reference sequence). V lost 0 bases and J lost 2, with 13 bases in between. The CDR3 DNA follows: TGTGCCAGCAGCCAAGATGGCGGCAGGGTAAACACCGGGGAGCTGTTTTTT. This translates into CASSQDGGRVNTGELFF.

The rearrangement links TRBV9 to TRBJ2-1; 10 bases are a match to TRBD2. V shed 0 bases and J 4 bases; nucleotides not matched to a gene: 10. The CDR3 totals 18 residues. Germline V gene data show CDR1 as SGDLS and CDR2 as YYNGEE. In nucleotides, the CDR3 is TGTGCCAGCAGCGTAGAACAGGGGAGGACTAGCGGATACAATGAGCAGTTCTTC. Translation gives CASSVEQGRTSGYNEQFF. The entire variable domain, with the rest obtained from reference TRBV9 and TRBJ2-1, is as follows: DSGVTQTPKHLITATGQRVTLRCSPRSGDLSVYWYQQSLDQGLQFLIQYYNGEERAKGNILERFSAQQFPDLHSELNLSSLELGDSALYFCASSVEQGRTSGYNEQFFGPGTRLTVL.

The genes are TRBV14 and TRBJ1-5; no firm D call. Trimming took off 1 base at V and 3 bases at J, with 7 bases between the two ends. This CDR3 is 14 amino acids long. Germline V CDR1 and CDR2: SGHDN, FVKESK. This chain's CDR3 is CASSQGQANQPQHF. In DNA, the CDR3 is TGTGCCAGCAGCCAAGGGCAGGCCAATCAGCCCCAGCATTTT.